The table lists the clone carrying this T cell receptor beta chain with a few counts. The V segment lost 6 bases and the J segment 0 bases; nucleotides outside the gene matches: 15. The CDR3 has 18 residues. Germline CDR1 and CDR2: MNHEY and SMNVEV (reference sequence). This specimen belongs to a study of CD8+ T cells in alopecia areata. Documented treatment: oral pan-JAK inhibitor, 5-10 mg twice daily. RNA, once extracted, was reverse transcribed into cDNA for use as the sequencing template. The method was immunoSEQ multiplex PCR; TCRdb's version includes in-frame clones alone and lacks a portion of them. The sample consists of tens of thousands of clones, around three quarters of them appearing once.

The chain uses TRBV27 and TRBJ1-1; 8 bases match TRBD1. The sequences come from CD8+ T cells sorted from blood, collected around week 42, from a patient treated with tofacitinib. This receptor was identified in a human donor with alopecia areata. The CDR3 loop reads CASSPARTGKNMNTEAFF. As DNA, the CDR3 is TGTGCCAGCAGCCCGGCTCGGACAGGGAAAAACATGAACACTGAAGCTTTCTTT.